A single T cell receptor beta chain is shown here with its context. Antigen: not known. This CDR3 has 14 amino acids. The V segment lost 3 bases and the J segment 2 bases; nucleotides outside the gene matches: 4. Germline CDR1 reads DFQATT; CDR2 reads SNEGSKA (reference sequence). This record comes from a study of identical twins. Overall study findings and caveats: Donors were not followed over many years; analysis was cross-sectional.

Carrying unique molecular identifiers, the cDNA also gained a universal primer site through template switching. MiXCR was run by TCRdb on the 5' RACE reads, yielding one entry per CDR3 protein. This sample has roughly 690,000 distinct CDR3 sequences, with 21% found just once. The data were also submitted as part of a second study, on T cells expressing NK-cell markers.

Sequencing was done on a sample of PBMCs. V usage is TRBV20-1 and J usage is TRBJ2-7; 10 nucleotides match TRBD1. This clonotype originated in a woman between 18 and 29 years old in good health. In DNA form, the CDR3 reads TGCAGTGCTAGGGGGGACAGGGGTACCTACGAGCAGTACTTC. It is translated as CSARGDRGTYEQYF.